The clone carrying this T cell receptor beta chain showed up just once. CDR3 size: 14 residues. V lost 0 bases and J lost 5, with 11 bases in between. Germline CDR1 is SGHRS and CDR2 is YFSETQ. The data derive from a study of blood T cell repertoires in COVID-19. Some clones are missing from TCRdb's copy, which holds only in-frame ones; the method was immunoSEQ multiplex PCR. The table lists 200,000 to 300,000 clones, about four fifths of them singletons. The chain combines TRBV5-1 with TRBJ2-5, with D perhaps TRBD2 (6 bases). The sample was peripheral blood. This clonotype was sampled from an elderly woman with acute or convalescent COVID-19. This chain's CDR3 is CASSLGAGTETQYF. CDR3 DNA sequence: TGCGCCAGCAGCTTGGGGGCGGGGACGGAGACCCAGTACTTC.